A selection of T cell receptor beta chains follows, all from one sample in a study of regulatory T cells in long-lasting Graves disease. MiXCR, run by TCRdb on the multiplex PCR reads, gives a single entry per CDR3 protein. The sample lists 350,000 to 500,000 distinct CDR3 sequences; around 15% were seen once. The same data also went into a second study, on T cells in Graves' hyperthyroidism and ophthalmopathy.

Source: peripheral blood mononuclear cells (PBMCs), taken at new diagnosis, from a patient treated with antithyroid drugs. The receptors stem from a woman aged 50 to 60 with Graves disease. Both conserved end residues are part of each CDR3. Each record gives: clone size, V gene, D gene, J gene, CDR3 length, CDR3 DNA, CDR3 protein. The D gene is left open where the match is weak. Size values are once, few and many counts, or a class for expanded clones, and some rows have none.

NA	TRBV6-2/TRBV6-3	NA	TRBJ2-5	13	TGTGCCAGCAGTTACACTAGTGCGGGGACCCAGTACTTC	CASSYTSAGTQYF
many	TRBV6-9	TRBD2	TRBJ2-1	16	TGTGCCAGCAGTTATAATCTAGCGGGAGTGGACAATGAGCAGTTCTTC	CASSYNLAGVDNEQFF
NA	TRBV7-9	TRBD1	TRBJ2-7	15	TGTGCCAGCAGCTTAGCGGGACAGGGGCTCTACGAGCAGTACTTC	CASSLAGQGLYEQYF
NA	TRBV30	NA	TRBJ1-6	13	TGTGCCTGGAGCCCACCAGATGGTTCACCCCTCCACTTT	CAWSPPDGSPLHF
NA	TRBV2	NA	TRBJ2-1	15	TGTGCCAGCAGTGAAGCACTCCTCTCCTACAATGAGCAGTTCTTC	CASSEALLSYNEQFF
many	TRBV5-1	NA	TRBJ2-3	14	TGCGCCAGCAGCATCGGACAGACATCAGATACGCAGTATTTT	CASSIGQTSDTQYF
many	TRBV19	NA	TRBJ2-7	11	TGTGCCAGTAGCGGGAGTGGCGAGCAGTACTTC	CASSGSGEQYF
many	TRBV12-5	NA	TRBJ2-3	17	TGTGCTAGTGGCCCAGGACGGGACGGGACCGTGTCCGATACGCAGTATTTT	CASGPGRDGTVSDTQYF
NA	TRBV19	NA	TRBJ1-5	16	TGTGCCAGTAGTATAGGTCCAGGTATAAACAATCAGCCCCAGCATTTT	CASSIGPGINNQPQHF
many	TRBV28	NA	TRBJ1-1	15	TGTGCCAGCAGGGGTTGGCAGATCATGAACACTGAAGCTTTCTTT	CASRGWQIMNTEAFF
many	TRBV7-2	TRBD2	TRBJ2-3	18	TGTGCCAGCAGCTACGGGACTAGCGGCCGTCGACGGGGAGATACGCAGTATTTT	CASSYGTSGRRRGDTQYF
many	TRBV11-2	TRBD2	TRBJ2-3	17	TGTGCCAGCAGCTTAGATCTCTGGGGGGGAAGCACAGATACGCAGTATTTT	CASSLDLWGGSTDTQYF
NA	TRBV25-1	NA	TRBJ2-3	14	TGTGCCAGCAGGGGGGCACTAAGCACAGATACGCAGTATTTT	CASRGALSTDTQYF
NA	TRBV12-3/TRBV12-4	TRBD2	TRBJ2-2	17	TGTGCCAGCAGGGGACTCGGGACTAGCGGGAGCACCGGGGAGCTGTTTTTT	CASRGLGTSGSTGELFF
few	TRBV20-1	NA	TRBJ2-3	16	TGCAGTGCTAGAGAAGGGATAGCGACTAGCACAGATACGCAGTATTTT	CSAREGIATSTDTQYF
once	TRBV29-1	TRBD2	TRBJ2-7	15	TGCAGCGTTGAAAGGGAGGATAGCGGGATAGGCGAGCAGTACTTC	CSVEREDSGIGEQYF
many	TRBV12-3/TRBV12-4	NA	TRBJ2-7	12	TGTGCCAGCAGTGTCCTGGTCGGCGAGCAGTACTTC	CASSVLVGEQYF
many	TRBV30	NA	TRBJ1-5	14	TGTGCCTGGAGTACACAGGGAGGACATCAGCCCCAGCATTTT	CAWSTQGGHQPQHF
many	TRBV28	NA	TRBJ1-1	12	TGTGCCAGCAACGGGGCGAACACTGAAGCTTTCTTT	CASNGANTEAFF
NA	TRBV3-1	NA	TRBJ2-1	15	TGTGCCAGCAGAGGGGCGGGATGGGCCGGCAATGAGCAGTTCTTC	CASRGAGWAGNEQFF
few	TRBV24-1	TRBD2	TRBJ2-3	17	TGTGCCACCAGTGATTCCGCCGGGACTAGGGGCACAGATACGCAGTATTTT	CATSDSAGTRGTDTQYF
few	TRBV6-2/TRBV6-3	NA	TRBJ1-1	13	TGTGCCAGCAGTTACTCGATGCAGGGAGCCGCTTTCTTT	CASSYSMQGAAFF
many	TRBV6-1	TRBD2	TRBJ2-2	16	TGTGCCAGCAGAGGGGGACTAGCGGGAGTGGCCGGGGAGCTGTTTTTT	CASRGGLAGVAGELFF